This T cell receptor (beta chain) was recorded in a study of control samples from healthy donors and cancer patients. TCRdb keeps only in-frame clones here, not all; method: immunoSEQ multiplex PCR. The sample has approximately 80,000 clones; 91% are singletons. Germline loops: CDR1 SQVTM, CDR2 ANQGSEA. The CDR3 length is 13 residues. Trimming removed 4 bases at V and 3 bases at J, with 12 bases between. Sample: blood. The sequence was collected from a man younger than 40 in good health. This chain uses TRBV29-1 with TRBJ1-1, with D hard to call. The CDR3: CSVATQAYTEAFF. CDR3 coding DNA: TGCAGCGTTGCCACGCAGGCGTACACTGAAGCTTTCTTT.